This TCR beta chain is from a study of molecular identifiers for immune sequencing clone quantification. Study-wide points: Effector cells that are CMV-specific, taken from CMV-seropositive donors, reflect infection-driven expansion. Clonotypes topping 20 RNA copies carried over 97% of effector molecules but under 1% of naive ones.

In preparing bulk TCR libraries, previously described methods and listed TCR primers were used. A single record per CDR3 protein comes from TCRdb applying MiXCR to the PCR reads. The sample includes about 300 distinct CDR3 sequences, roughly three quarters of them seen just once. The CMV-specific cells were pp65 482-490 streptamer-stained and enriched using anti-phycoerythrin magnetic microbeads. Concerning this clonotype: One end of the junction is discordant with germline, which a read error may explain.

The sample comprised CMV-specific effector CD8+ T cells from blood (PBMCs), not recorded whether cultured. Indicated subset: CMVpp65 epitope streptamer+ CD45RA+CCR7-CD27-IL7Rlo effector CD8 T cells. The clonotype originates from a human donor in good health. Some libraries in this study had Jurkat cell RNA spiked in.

CDR3 nucleotides: TGTGCCCTCCGCTCTGGGCTACTCTCTTGTTGGCCCGCTCAGTCCTTC. It specifies CALRSGLLSCWPAQSF. The gene calls are TRBV16 and TRBJ2-7; the D is unclear. The CDR3 runs to 16 residues. Germline CDR1 and CDR2: KGHSY and FQNENV.